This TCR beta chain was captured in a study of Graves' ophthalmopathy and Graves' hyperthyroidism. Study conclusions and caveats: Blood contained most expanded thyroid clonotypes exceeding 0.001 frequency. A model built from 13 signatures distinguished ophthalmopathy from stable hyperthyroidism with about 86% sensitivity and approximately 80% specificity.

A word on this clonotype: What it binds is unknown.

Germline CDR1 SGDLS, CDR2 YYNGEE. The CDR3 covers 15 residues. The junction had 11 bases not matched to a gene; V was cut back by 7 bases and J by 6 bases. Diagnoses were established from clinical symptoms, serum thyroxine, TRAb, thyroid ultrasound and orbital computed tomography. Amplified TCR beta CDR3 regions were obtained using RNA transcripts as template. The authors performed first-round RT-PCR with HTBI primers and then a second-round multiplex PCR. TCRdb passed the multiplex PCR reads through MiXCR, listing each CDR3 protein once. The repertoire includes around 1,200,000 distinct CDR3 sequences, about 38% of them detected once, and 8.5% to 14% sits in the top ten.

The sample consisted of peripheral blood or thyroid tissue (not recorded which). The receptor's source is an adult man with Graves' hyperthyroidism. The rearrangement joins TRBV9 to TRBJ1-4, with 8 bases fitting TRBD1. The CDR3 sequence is CASGSSGGRDEKLFF. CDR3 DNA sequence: TGTGCCAGCGGCTCATCAGGGGGCCGGGATGAAAAACTGTTTTTT. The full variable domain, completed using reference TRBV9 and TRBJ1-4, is DSGVTQTPKHLITATGQRVTLRCSPRSGDLSVYWYQQSLDQGLQFLIQYYNGEERAKGNILERFSAQQFPDLHSELNLSSLELGDSALYFCASGSSGGRDEKLFFGSGTQLSVL.